Here is one TCR beta chain with its context. There is no known antigen for this receptor. Per-base quality was not reported, and no clone a single base away is much larger than it. This entry is derived from a study of control samples from healthy donors and cancer patients (dated by TCRdb to 2020 to 2022). Relative to germline, V is 2 bases shorter and J is 7 bases shorter, with 18 bases between their ends. Based on the germline V gene, the CDR1 and CDR2 sequences are MGHDK and SYGVNS. Its CDR3 holds 15 amino acids, cysteine through phenylalanine. The kept DNA is CDR3 alone, 45 bases in frame from the first base. The library relied on the immunoSEQ multiplex PCR assay. TCRdb took over this immuneACCESS table, retaining in-frame rearrangements with V and J assigned. Such tables are incomplete; in checked studies, under half of the missing clones stem from an unresolved V gene, and the remainder is unexplained. Here the sample has about 220,000 clones; around 94% occur a single time. More than 1.3% of the sample comes from the top ten.

The specimen was blood. The TCR comes from a man between 45 and 60 years old in good health. In this chain, TRBV25-1 is recombined with TRBJ2-7, with no confident D gene call. The base sequence is TGTGCCAGCAGTGAACATACTATTCCTCCTAAGGAGCAGTACTTC. This translates into CASSEHTIPPKEQYF.